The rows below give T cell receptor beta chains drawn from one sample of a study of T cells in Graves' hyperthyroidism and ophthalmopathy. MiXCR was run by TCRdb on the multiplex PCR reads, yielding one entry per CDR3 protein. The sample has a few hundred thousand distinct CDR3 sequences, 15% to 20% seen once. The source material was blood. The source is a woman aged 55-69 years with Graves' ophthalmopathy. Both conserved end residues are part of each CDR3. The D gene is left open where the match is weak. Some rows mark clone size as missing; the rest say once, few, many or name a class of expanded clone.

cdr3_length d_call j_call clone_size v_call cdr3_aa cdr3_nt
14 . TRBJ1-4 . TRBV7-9 CASSGRSPNEKLFF TGTGCCAGCAGTGGACGGTCCCCTAATGAAAAACTGTTTTTT
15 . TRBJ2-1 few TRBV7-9 CASRPGTTTYNEQFF TGTGCCAGCAGACCCGGGACCACTACCTACAATGAGCAGTTCTTC
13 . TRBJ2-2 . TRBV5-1 CASSLIATGELFF TGCGCCAGCAGCTTAATTGCCACCGGGGAGCTGTTTTTT
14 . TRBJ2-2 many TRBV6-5 CASSYGISTGELFF TGTGCCAGCAGTTATGGGATCAGCACCGGGGAGCTGTTTTTT
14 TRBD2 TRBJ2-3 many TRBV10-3 CAIREGLAADTQYF TGTGCCATCAGGGAAGGACTAGCGGCAGATACGCAGTATTTT
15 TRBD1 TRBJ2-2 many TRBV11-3 CASSQGDRGTGELFF TGTGCCAGCAGCCAAGGGGACAGGGGCACCGGGGAGCTGTTTTTT
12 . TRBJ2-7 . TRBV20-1 CSVWVGSYEQYF TGCAGTGTGTGGGTCGGCTCCTACGAGCAGTACTTC
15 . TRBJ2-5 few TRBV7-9 CASSLGMGRQETQYF TGTGCCAGCAGCTTAGGGATGGGACGCCAGGAGACCCAGTACTTC
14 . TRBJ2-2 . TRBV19 CASSIRANTGELFF TGTGCCAGTAGTATCCGAGCGAACACCGGGGAGCTGTTTTTT
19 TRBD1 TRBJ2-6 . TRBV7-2 CASSASGTGFFTGANVLTF TGTGCCAGCAGCGCATCTGGGACAGGGTTTTTTACTGGGGCCAACGTCCTGACTTTC
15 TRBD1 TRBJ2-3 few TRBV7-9 CASSLMGQNTDTQYF TGTGCCAGCAGCTTAATGGGACAGAACACAGATACGCAGTATTTT
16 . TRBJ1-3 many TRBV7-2 CASSFQGNAAGNTIYF TGTGCCAGCAGCTTCCAGGGTAATGCGGCTGGAAACACCATATATTTT
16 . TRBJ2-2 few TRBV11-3 CASSPGGSSNTGELFF TGTGCCAGCAGCCCCGGAGGGTCTTCGAACACCGGGGAGCTGTTTTTT
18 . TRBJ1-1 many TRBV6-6 CASSYLLGGHQTNTEAFF TGTGCCAGCAGTTACCTCTTGGGGGGACACCAAACGAACACTGAAGCTTTCTTT
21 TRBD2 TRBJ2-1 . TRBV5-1 CASSLVSTGGTGRSSYNEQFF TGCGCCAGCAGCTTGGTGAGTACGGGGGGGACCGGTCGGAGCTCCTACAATGAGCAGTTCTTC
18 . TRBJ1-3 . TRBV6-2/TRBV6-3 CASSYFSSGSRGGNTIYF TGTGCCAGCAGTTACTTTAGTTCGGGGAGTCGAGGTGGAAACACCATATATTTT
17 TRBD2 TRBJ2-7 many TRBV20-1 CSARDGRILAGSHEQYF TGCAGTGCTAGAGATGGACGGATACTAGCGGGAAGTCACGAGCAGTACTTC